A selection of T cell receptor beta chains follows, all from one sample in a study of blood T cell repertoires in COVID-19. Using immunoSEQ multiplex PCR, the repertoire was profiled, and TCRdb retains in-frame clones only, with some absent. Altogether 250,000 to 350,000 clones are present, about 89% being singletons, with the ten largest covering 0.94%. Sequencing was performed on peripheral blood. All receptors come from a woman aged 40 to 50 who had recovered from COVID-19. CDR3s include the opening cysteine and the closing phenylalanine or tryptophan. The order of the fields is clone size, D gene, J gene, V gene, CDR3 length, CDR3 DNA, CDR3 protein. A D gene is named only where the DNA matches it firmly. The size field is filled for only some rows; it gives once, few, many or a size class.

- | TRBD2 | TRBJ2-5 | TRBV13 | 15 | TGTGCCAGCAGCGCCACTAGCGGGATCGGTGAGACCCAGTACTTC | CASSATSGIGETQYF
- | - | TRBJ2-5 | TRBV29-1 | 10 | TGCAGCGTTCTTTTGGAGGCCCAGTACTTC | CSVLLEAQYF
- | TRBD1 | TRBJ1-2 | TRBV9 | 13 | TGTGCCAGCAGCTCCAGGGACAGCTATGGCTACACCTTC | CASSSRDSYGYTF
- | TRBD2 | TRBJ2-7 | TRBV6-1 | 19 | TGTGCCAGCAGTGATCGGGTTGGATTGCTAGCGGGAGGGTTCTACGAGCAGTACTTC | CASSDRVGLLAGGFYEQYF
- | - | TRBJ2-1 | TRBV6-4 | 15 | TGTGCCAGCAGTGACTCTTTTGGACTATTCAATGAGCAGTTCTTC | CASSDSFGLFNEQFF
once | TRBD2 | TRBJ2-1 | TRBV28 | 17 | TGTGCCAGCAGTTTATGGGGCGCCCAGCGGGGGCACAATGAGCAGTTCTTC | CASSLWGAQRGHNEQFF
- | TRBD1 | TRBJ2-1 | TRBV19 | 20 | TGTGCCAGTAGTATGGCAGGGACAGGGGCCCTCAATCATCCCTACAATGAGCAGTTCTTC | CASSMAGTGALNHPYNEQFF
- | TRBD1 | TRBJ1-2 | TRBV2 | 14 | TGTGCCAGCAGCTCCGGACAGGGGATCTATGGCTACACCTTC | CASSSGQGIYGYTF
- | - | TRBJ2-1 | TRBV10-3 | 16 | TGTGCCATCAGTGAGTCAAGTTTTGGGTGGCGGGACAGTGCGTTCTTC | CAISESSFGWRDSAFF
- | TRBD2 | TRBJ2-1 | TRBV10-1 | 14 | TGCGCCAGCAGTGGGGAGGGCCTGGTGAATGAGCAGTTCTTC | CASSGEGLVNEQFF
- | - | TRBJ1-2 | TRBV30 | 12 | TGTGCCTGGGGTTGGGACTCCTATGGCTACACCTTC | CAWGWDSYGYTF
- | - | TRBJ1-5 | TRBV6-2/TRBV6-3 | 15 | TGTGCCAGCAGCCTACGGCGGGAGGTTGGTCAGCCCCAGCATTTT | CASSLRREVGQPQHF
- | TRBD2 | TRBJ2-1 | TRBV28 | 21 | TGTGCCAGCAGTTTCGTCTGGGACAGCTTGACCGGGACTAGCCGGGAGGGTGAGCAGTTCTTC | CASSFVWDSLTGTSREGEQFF
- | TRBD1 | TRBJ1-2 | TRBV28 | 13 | TGTGCCAGCAGTTTAGGGACAGGGGAGGGCTACACCTTC | CASSLGTGEGYTF
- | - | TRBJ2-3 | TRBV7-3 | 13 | TGTGCCAGCAGCACTAGTGCTACAGATACGCAGTATTTT | CASSTSATDTQYF
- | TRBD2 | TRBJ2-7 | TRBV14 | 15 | TGTGCCAGCAGCCACCCTAGCGGGAGCTCTGGGGAGCAGTACTTC | CASSHPSGSSGEQYF
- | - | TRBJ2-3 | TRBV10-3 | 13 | TGTGCCATCAGTATCGCAGGGGCAGATACGCAGTATTTT | CAISIAGADTQYF
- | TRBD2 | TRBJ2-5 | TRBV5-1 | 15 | TGCGCCAGCAGCTTGGTCCCGGGAGGGGATGAGACCCAGTACTTC | CASSLVPGGDETQYF
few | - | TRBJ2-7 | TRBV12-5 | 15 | TGTGCTAGTGGTTCGGACTTGATCAGGTTATACGAGCAGTACTTC | CASGSDLIRLYEQYF
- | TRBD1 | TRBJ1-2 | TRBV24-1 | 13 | TGTGCCACCATAGACAGGGGTAAGTCTGGCTACACCTTC | CATIDRGKSGYTF
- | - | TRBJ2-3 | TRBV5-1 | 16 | TGCGCCAGCAGCTCCCGGCCCACATCGGAGACAGATACGCAGTATTTT | CASSSRPTSETDTQYF
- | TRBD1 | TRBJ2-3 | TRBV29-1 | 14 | TGCAGCACCGCTCGCCGGACAGGGATAGATACGCAGTATTTT | CSTARRTGIDTQYF
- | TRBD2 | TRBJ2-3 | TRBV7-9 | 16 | TGTGCCAGCAGCCCCTCCAGCGGGAGGGCCCCAGATACGCAGTATTTT | CASSPSSGRAPDTQYF
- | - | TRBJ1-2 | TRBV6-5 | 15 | TGTGCCAGCAGTTACGACGTAGGGGGGGCATATGGCTACACCTTC | CASSYDVGGAYGYTF
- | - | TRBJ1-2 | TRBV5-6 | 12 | TGTGCCAGCAGGTCAGGAACCCTTGGCTACACCTTC | CASRSGTLGYTF
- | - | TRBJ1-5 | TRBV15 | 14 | TGTGCCACCAGCAGAGGAGGAGCGAATCAGCCCCAGCATTTT | CATSRGGANQPQHF
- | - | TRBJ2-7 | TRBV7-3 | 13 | TGTGCCAGCAGCTTAACTAAGGGGAAACAACAGTACTTC | CASSLTKGKQQYF
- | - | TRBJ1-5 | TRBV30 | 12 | TGTGCCTGGGGAACAGGGCCTCAGCCCCAGCATTTT | CAWGTGPQPQHF
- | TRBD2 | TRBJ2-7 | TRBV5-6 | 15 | TGTGCCAGCAGCTCCGGGACTAGCGGAACCTACGAGCAGTACTTC | CASSSGTSGTYEQYF
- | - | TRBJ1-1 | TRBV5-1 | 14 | TGCGCCAGCAGCTTGGACACGCTGAACACTGAAGCTTTCTTT | CASSLDTLNTEAFF
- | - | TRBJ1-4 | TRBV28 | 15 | TGTGCCAGCAGGGCGTCAGGGAAGCGTAATGAAAAACTGTTTTTT | CASRASGKRNEKLFF
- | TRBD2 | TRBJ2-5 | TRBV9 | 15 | TGTGCCAGCAGCCCCGGACTAGCGGGAGGCGAGACCCAGTACTTC | CASSPGLAGGETQYF
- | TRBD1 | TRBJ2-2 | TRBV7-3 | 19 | TGTGCCAGCAGCTTAACCTCTCCCAGGGGGCTCAGCGTAGGCGGGGAGCTGTTTTTT | CASSLTSPRGLSVGGELFF
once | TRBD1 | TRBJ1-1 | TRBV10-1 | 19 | TGCGCCAGCAGGGCCGGGACAGTGCCTGCCCGGGGATGGAACACTGAAGCTTTCTTT | CASRAGTVPARGWNTEAFF
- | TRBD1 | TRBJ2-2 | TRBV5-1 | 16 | TGCGCCAGCAGCTTAGCCGGGACAGGGAACACCGGGGAGCTGTTTTTT | CASSLAGTGNTGELFF
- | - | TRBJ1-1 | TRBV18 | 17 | TGTGCCAGCTCACCCAGGACACTTGACGGGCAGTACACTGAAGCTTTCTTT | CASSPRTLDGQYTEAFF
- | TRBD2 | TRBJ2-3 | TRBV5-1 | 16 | TGCGCCAGCAGCTTGGCGGGACTAGGAGGCACAGATACGCAGTATTTT | CASSLAGLGGTDTQYF
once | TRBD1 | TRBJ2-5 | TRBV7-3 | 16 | TGTGCCAGCAGCCCTACCGCCCAGGGGGCTTGGGAGACCCAGTACTTC | CASSPTAQGAWETQYF
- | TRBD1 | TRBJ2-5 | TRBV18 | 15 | TGTGCCAGCTCACCAACAGGGGGCCGTTCGGAGACCCAGTACTTC | CASSPTGGRSETQYF
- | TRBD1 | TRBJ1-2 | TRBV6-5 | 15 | TGTGCCAGCAGCCGTCAGGGGGCGCGGGGCTATGGCTACACCTTC | CASSRQGARGYGYTF
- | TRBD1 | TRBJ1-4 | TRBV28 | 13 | TGTGCCAGCAGTACCACAGGGGTGGTTAAACTGTTTTTT | CASSTTGVVKLFF
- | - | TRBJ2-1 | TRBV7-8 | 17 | TGTGCCAGCACCAGCAGGTCGATTGCGGGTCTACACAATGAGCAGTTCTTC | CASTSRSIAGLHNEQFF
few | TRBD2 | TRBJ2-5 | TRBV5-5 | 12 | TGTGCCAGCAGCTCGGAGGTGGAGGGAGGGCACTTC | CASSSEVEGGHF
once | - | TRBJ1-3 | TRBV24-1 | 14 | TGTGCCACCAGTGATTCGGCGGTTGGAAACACCATATATTTT | CATSDSAVGNTIYF
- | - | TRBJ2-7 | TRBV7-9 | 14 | TGTGCCAGCAGCTTATCAGGGGCCTACGACGAGCAGTACTTC | CASSLSGAYDEQYF
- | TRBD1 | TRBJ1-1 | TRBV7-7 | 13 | TGTGCTAGCAGCCCCAGGGGGGACACTGAAGCTTTCTTT | CASSPRGDTEAFF
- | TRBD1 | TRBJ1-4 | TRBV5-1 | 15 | TGCGCCAGCAGCTCTGTGGACAGGGTGGACGAAAAACTGTTTTTT | CASSSVDRVDEKLFF
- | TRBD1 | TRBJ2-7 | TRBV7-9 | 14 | TGTGCCAGCAGCAAACGGGACAGTTCCTACGAGCAGTACTTC | CASSKRDSSYEQYF
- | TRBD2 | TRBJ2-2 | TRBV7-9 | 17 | TGTGCCAGCCCGGAAACTTTGACTAGCGGTCGCACCGGGGAGCTGTTTTTT | CASPETLTSGRTGELFF
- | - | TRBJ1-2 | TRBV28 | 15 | TGTGCCAGCAGTTTCGAACAGGGTGCGAGTAGGGGCTACACCTTC | CASSFEQGASRGYTF
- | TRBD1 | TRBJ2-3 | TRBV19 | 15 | TGTGCCAGTAGTATAGGGACAGGGGGGGCAGATACGCAGTATTTT | CASSIGTGGADTQYF
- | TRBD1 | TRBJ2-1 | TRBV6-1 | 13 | TGTGCCAGCTCGAGGGGGCCCTACAATGAGCAGTTCTTC | CASSRGPYNEQFF
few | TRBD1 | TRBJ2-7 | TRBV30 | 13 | TGTGCCTGGAGGACAGGGCCGAACTACGAGCAGTACTTC | CAWRTGPNYEQYF
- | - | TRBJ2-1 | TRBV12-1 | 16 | TGTGCCAGCAGACCTCCGGGACTAGCACAGGAGCATGAGCAGTTCTTC | CASRPPGLAQEHEQFF